This section outlines one T cell receptor beta chain sequence together with its context. The CDR3 has 14 amino acids. The germline CDR1 and CDR2 sequences are SGHTA and FQGNSA. Trimming took 4 bases from V and 3 from J; bases not matched to a gene: 5. Clones were sequenced by immunoSEQ multiplex PCR, and TCRdb holds only the in-frame ones, with some missing. Of fewer than 300,000 clones listed, 84% were seen once; the top ten hold roughly 1.6%. This sample stems from a study of blood T cell repertoires in COVID-19. Seattle's enrolled individuals joined amid active infection and were then monitored longitudinally.

The sequence was collected from a human donor with COVID-19, enrolled during active disease. The donor label of this sample is uncertain. Sequencing used peripheral blood. This chain links TRBV7-2 with TRBJ2-7; 8 nucleotides agree with TRBD1. CDR3 sequence (DNA): TGTGCCAGCAGCTCCAGGGACAGGAACTACGAGCAGTACTTC. Its protein product is CASSSRDRNYEQYF.